This TCR beta chain was documented in a study of T cells expressing NK-cell markers. Germline assignment: CDR1 MNHNY and CDR2 SVGAGI (reference sequence). The CDR3 length is 13 residues. A remark on this clonotype: Its antigen is still unknown.

TCRdb re-called the 5' RACE reads, yielding one record per CDR3 amino acid sequence without DNA. The sample table includes 350,000 to 400,000 distinct CDR3 sequences. Study findings and constraints: NKG2C+ dominant clonotypes from more than 5 donors made up about 1.0-7.5% of CD8+ T cells.

This TCR derives from a woman between 45 and 65 years old in good health. Sequences were obtained from blood T cells: a sorted CD56 or NKG2C T cell subset, CD4+ or CD8+ T cells, or bulk PBMC T cells (not recorded which). V and J are TRBV6-6 and TRBJ1-1. The CDR3 sequence: CASSRSRNTEAFF.